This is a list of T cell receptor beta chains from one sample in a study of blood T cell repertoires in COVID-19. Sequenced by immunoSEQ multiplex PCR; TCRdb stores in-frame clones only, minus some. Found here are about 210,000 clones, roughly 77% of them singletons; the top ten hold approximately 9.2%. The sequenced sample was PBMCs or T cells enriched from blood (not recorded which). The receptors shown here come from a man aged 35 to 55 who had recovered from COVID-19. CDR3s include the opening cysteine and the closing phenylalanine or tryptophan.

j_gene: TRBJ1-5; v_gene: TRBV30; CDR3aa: CAWTGGQNQPQHF
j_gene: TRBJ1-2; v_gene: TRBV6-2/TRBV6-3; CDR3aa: CASSYSTGGYTF
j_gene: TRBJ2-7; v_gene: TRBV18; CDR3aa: CASSSSGRYYEQYF
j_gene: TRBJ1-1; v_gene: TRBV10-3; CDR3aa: CAINREANTEAFF
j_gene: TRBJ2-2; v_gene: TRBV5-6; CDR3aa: CASSLGPGAGELFF
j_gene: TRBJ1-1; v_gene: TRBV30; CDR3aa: CARNRGMNTEAFF
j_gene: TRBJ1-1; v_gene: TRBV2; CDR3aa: CASRKQGSTEAFF
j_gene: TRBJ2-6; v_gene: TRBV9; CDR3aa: CASSPQVGSGANVLTF
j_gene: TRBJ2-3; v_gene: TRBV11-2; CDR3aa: CASSLRRDRDTDTQYF
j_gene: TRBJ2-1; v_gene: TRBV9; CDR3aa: CASSPGTRDEQFF
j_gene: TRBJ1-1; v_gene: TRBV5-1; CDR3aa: CASSFQGFDHMNTEAFF
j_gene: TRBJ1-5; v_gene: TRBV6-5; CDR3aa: CASSYSREQPQHF
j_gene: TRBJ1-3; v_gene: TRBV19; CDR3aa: CASSPEVSGNTIYF
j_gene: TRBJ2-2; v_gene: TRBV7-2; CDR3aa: CASSRPGGAAGELFF
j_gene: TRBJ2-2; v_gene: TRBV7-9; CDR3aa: CASSLWTGANTGELFF
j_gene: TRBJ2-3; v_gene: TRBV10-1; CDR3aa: CASSRGAGAFTDTQYF
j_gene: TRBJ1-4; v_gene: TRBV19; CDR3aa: CASSTAGTGSRKLFF
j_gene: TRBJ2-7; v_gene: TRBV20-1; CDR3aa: CSARVGAGVYF
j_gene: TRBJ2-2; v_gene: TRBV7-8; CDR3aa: CASSLGTGVAGELFF
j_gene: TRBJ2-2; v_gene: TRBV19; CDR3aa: CASTTGWSGELFF
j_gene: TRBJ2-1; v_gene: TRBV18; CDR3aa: CASSPQRPRDRGRGEQFF
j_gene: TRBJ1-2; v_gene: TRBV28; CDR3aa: CASSPTKGLTSAYGYTF
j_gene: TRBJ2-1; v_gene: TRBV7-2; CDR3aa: CATNAGVPYNEQFF
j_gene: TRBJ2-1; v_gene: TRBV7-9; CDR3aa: CASSLATRVDEQFF
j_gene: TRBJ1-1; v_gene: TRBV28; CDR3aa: CASSLRQVHTEAFF
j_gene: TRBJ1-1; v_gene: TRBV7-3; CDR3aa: CASSPTGGTNTEAFF
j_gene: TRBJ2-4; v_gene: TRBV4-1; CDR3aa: CASVGQYKNIQYF
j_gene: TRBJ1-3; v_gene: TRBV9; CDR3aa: CASSAPDRSGNTIYF
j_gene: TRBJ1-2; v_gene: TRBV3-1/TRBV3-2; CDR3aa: CASSQGTGAGGYGYTF
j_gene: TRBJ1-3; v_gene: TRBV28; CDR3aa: CASVAGTGGSGNTIYF
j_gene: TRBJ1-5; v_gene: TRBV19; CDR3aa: CASSKQGRQPQHF
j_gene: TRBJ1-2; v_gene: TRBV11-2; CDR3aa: CASSPLEGGYGYTF
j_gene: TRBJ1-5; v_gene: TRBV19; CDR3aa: CASSRGETGGNQPQHF
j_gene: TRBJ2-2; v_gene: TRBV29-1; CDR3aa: CSVITGALNTGELFF
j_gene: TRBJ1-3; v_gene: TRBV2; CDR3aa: CASQGYSGNTIYF
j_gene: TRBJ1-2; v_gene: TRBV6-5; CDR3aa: CASRAGDGYTF
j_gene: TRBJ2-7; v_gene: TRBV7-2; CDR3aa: CASSSQGLNYEQYF
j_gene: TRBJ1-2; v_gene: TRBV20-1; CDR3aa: CGTRAIYGYTF
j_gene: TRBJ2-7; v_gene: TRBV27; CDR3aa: CASSRIDSTYEQYF
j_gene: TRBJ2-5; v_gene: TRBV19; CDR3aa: CASSTQREQETQYF
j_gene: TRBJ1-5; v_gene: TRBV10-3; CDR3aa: CAISSDIGNQPQHF
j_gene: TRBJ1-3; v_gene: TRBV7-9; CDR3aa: CASRPPGGNTIYF
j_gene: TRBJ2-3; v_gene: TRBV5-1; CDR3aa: CASSSQGSETDTQYF
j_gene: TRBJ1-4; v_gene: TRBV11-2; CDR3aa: CASSYSGEKLFF
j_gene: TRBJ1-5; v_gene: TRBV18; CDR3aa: CASSPGTTGRQPQHF
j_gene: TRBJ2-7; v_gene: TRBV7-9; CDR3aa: CASSLGWGQNYEQYF
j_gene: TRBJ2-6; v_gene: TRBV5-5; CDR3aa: CASSYDLAGANVLTF
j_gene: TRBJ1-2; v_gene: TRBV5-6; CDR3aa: CASSFVASYGYTF
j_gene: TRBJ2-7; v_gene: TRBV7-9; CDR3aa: CASSLESTGFRYEQYF
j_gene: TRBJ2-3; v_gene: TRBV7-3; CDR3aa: CASSLNYQGDTQYF
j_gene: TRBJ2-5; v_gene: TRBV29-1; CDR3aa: CSLLTSGRSQETQYF
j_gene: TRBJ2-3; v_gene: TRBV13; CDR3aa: CASSLVGGLVDTQYF
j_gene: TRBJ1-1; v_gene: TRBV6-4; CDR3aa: CASRPTGSNTEAFF
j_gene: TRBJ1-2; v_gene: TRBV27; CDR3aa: CASSTTGQGGGYTF